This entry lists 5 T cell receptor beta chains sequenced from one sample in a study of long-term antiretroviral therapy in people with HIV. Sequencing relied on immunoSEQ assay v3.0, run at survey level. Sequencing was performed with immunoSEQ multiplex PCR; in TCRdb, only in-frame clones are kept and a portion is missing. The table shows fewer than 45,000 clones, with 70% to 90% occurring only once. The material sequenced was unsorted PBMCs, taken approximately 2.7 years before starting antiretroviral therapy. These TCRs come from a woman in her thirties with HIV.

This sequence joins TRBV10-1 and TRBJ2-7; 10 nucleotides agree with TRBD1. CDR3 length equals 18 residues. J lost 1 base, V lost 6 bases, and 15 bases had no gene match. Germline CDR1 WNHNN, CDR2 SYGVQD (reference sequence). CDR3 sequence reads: CASSAGTGDFPPSYEQYV. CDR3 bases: TGCGCCAGCAGCGCCGGGACAGGGGATTTCCCACCGTCCTACGAGCAGTACGTC.

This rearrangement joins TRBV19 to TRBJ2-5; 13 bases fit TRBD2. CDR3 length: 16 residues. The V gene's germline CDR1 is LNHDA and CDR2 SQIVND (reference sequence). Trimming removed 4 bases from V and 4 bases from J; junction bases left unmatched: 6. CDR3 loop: CASSTTSGGAAETQYF. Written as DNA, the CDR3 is TGTGCCAGTAGTACAACTAGCGGGGGGGCCGCAGAGACCCAGTACTTC.

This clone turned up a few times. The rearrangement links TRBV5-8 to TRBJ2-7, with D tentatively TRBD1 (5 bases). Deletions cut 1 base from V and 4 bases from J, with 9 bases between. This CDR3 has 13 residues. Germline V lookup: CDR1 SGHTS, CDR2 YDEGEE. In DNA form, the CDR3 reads TGTGCCAGCAGCTTGAGCCCAGGGTACGAGCAGTACGTC. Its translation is CASSLSPGYEQYV.

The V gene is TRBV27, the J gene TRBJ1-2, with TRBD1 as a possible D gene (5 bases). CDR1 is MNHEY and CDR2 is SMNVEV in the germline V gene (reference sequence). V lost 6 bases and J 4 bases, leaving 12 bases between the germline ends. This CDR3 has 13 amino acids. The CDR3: CASSLREGYGYTF. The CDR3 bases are TGTGCCAGCAGCCTCAGGGAGGGCTATGGCTACACCTTC.

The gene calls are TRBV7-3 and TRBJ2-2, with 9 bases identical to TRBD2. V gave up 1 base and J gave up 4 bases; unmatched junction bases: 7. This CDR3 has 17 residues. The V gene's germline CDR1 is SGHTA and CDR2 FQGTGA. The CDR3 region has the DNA TGTGCCAGCAGCTTAATCCCGGCTAGCGGGGTCACCGGGGAGCTGTTTTTT. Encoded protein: CASSLIPASGVTGELFF. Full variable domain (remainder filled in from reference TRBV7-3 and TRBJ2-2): GAGVSQTPSNKVTEKGKYVELRCDPISGHTALYWYRQSLGQGPEFLIYFQGTGAADDSGLPNDRFFAVRPEGSVSTLKIQRTERGDSAVYLCASSLIPASGVTGELFFGEGSRLTVL.